This T cell receptor beta chain originates from a study of monozygotic twins with inflammatory bowel disease. General study points: Between concordant and discordant twins, repertoire similarity failed to differ, a result that limited power may explain. Differing immunosuppressive treatments may have added variability to patient repertoires.

As concerns this clonotype: What it binds is unknown.

Following a re-call of the 5' RACE reads, TCRdb has one entry per CDR3 protein and lacks DNA. The sample table sets out 300,000 to 400,000 distinct CDR3 sequences. Germline CDR1 is SGHTA and CDR2 is FQGNSA. This CDR3 has 16 amino acids. This chain joins TRBV7-2 and TRBJ2-3; TCRdb selects TRBD1, and the lack of DNA leaves this call unchecked. The receptor's source is a human donor with ulcerative colitis or Crohn's disease, or a healthy co-twin of an affected twin (not recorded which). Input material: blood. The CDR3 loop reads CASSLRDRISTDTQYF.